The rows below give T cell receptor beta chains drawn from one sample of a study of T-cell reconstitution after alpha-beta-depleted transplantation in children. TCRdb recomputed calls from the PCR reads with MiXCR, one row per CDR3 protein. This sample has about 200,000 distinct CDR3 sequences, with about 6.6% found just once. The specimen comprised PBMCs, sampled before TCRalphabeta/CD19-depleted stem cell transplant. The receptors come from a boy younger than 10 with acute lymphoblastic leukemia, due to receive a stem cell transplant. Each CDR3 is given with its conserved first and last residue. D genes are given only for firm matches. Some rows mark clone size as missing; the rest say once, few, many or name a class of expanded clone.

>.|TRBJ1-6|few|TRBV7-2
CASSLMWPGLEDSPLHF
TGTGCCAGCAGCTTAATGTGGCCGGGACTCGAGGATTCACCCCTCCACTTT
>TRBD1|TRBJ1-1|many|TRBV29-1
CSVANPSVRGLNTEAFF
TGCAGCGTTGCAAATCCTTCAGTGAGGGGGCTGAACACTGAAGCTTTCTTT
>TRBD1|TRBJ1-1|few|TRBV12-5
CASGFSTGTGEAFF
TGTGCTAGTGGTTTTTCCACCGGGACAGGGGAAGCTTTCTTT
>TRBD2|TRBJ2-1|many|TRBV6-5
CASRGTSGDSYNEQFF
TGTGCCAGCAGGGGGACTAGCGGGGACTCCTACAATGAGCAGTTCTTC
>TRBD1|TRBJ2-7|many|TRBV6-1
CASGGTGLHEQYF
TGTGCCAGCGGAGGGACAGGGTTGCACGAGCAGTACTTC
>.|TRBJ2-6|many|TRBV27
CASSTHQGSGANVLTF
TGTGCCAGCAGTACCCATCAGGGGTCTGGGGCCAACGTCCTGACTTTC
>TRBD2|TRBJ2-5|many|TRBV27
CASSLSGGGGRETQYF
TGTGCCAGCAGTTTATCCGGGGGCGGGGGGCGAGAGACCCAGTACTTC
>TRBD1|TRBJ1-5|many|TRBV11-2
CASSSYRGAQHF
TGTGCCAGCAGCTCATACAGGGGAGCCCAGCATTTT
>TRBD2|TRBJ2-2|.|TRBV29-1
CSVELGREGGVGELFF
TGCAGCGTTGAACTGGGTAGGGAGGGAGGGGTCGGGGAGCTGTTTTTT
>.|TRBJ1-1|many|TRBV21-1
CASGGGAAEAFF
TGTGCCAGCGGAGGAGGAGCGGCTGAAGCTTTCTTT
>.|TRBJ2-7|many|TRBV28
CASSFSQASYEQYF
TGTGCCAGCAGTTTCAGTCAGGCCTCCTACGAGCAGTACTTC
>.|TRBJ2-7|many|TRBV7-8
CASSPFGEPKYEQYF
TGTGCCAGCAGCCCATTTGGGGAGCCTAAGTACGAGCAGTACTTC
>TRBD2|TRBJ2-3|.|TRBV30
CAQRGGSDTQYF
TGTGCTCAGCGGGGGGGGTCAGATACGCAGTATTTT
>TRBD2|TRBJ2-4|few|TRBV4-2
CASSQDPAGVGNIQYF
TGTGCCAGCAGCCAAGATCCTGCGGGGGTCGGAAACATTCAGTACTTC
>.|TRBJ1-1|many|TRBV12-3/TRBV12-4
CASSLAGPRTEAFF
TGTGCCAGCAGTTTGGCAGGGCCCAGGACTGAAGCTTTCTTT
>TRBD1|TRBJ2-5|.|TRBV27
CASRGRRSEVWDSHQETQYF
TGTGCCAGCAGGGGGCGGCGCTCGGAGGTCTGGGACAGCCATCAAGAGACCCAGTACTTC
>.|TRBJ2-7|many|TRBV6-2/TRBV6-3
CASTPASAAYEQYF
TGTGCCAGCACTCCCGCTAGCGCAGCGTACGAGCAGTACTTC
>TRBD1|TRBJ1-1|few|TRBV5-1
CASRLLQGIAEAFF
TGCGCCAGCAGACTGTTACAGGGGATTGCTGAAGCTTTCTTT
>.|TRBJ1-3|many|TRBV29-1
CSVESLSGNTIYF
TGCAGCGTTGAATCCCTCTCTGGAAACACCATATATTTT
>.|TRBJ2-1|many|TRBV21-1
CASSATYNEQFF
TGTGCCAGCAGCGCCACCTACAATGAGCAGTTCTTC
>.|TRBJ1-4|.|TRBV20-1
CSASPDWANEKLFF
TGCAGTGCTAGTCCAGACTGGGCTAATGAAAAACTGTTTTTT
>TRBD2|TRBJ2-3|many|TRBV28
CASGVLREGIDTQYF
TGTGCCAGCGGTGTTTTGCGGGAGGGGATAGATACGCAGTATTTT
>TRBD1|TRBJ2-5|.|TRBV19
CASSSQGGEETQYF
TGTGCCAGTAGTTCACAAGGGGGCGAAGAGACCCAGTACTTC
>.|TRBJ1-2|.|TRBV5-1
CASSGTVEGYTF
TGCGCCAGCAGCGGGACGGTGGAGGGCTACACCTTC
>TRBD1|TRBJ1-4|many|TRBV7-2
CASSPGTGARGGLFF
TGTGCCAGCAGCCCAGGGACAGGGGCCCGTGGAGGACTGTTTTTT
>.|TRBJ2-6|.|TRBV6-2/TRBV6-3
CASSPHRAGANVLTF
TGTGCCAGCAGTCCACACAGGGCTGGGGCCAACGTCCTGACTTTC
>TRBD1|TRBJ2-1|many|TRBV30
CAWAFRTGRTAEQFF
TGTGCCTGGGCGTTCAGGACAGGGAGGACCGCTGAGCAGTTCTTC
>.|TRBJ1-2|.|TRBV7-2
CASSLLGVGEFDGYTF
TGTGCCAGCAGCTTATTGGGAGTAGGAGAGTTTGATGGCTACACCTTC
>TRBD2|TRBJ2-3|few|TRBV28
CASWKISGIDTQYF
TGTGCCAGTTGGAAAATAAGCGGGATTGATACGCAGTATTTT
>.|TRBJ2-7|few|TRBV28
CASGPGARYEQYF
TGTGCCAGCGGCCCGGGGGCCCGGTACGAGCAGTACTTC
>.|TRBJ2-3|many|TRBV5-5
CASSPDLGADTQYF
TGTGCCAGCAGCCCTGATTTAGGGGCAGATACGCAGTATTTT
>.|TRBJ2-5|many|TRBV7-7
CASSLMSHRGETQYF
TGTGCTAGCAGCTTAATGTCCCACCGTGGTGAGACCCAGTACTTC
>TRBD2|TRBJ2-5|few|TRBV7-8
CASSWGLAGQETQYF
TGTGCCAGCAGCTGGGGACTAGCGGGGCAAGAGACCCAGTACTTC
>TRBD2|TRBJ2-5|many|TRBV28
CASTRGDSAGAQYF
TGTGCCAGCACCCGTGGTGACAGTGCGGGGGCCCAGTACTTC
>.|TRBJ2-7|many|TRBV29-1
CSVVSKSTYEQYF
TGCAGCGTTGTATCCAAAAGCACCTACGAGCAGTACTTC
>TRBD1|TRBJ1-2|many|TRBV4-2
CASSQDEGQGAYGYTF
TGTGCCAGCAGCCAAGATGAGGGGCAGGGGGCCTATGGCTACACCTTC
>.|TRBJ2-7|few|TRBV2
CASGGTAYEQYF
TGTGCCAGCGGGGGGACAGCTTACGAGCAGTACTTC
>.|TRBJ2-2|.|TRBV5-6
CASRGAHTGELFF
TGTGCCAGCAGAGGAGCCCACACCGGGGAGCTGTTTTTT
>.|TRBJ1-6|few|TRBV7-9
CASSPFLESPLHF
TGTGCCAGCAGCCCCTTCCTCGAGTCACCCCTCCACTTT
>.|TRBJ2-5|many|TRBV6-2/TRBV6-3
CASRSSSQETQYF
TGTGCCAGCAGATCCTCGTCCCAAGAGACCCAGTACTTC
>.|TRBJ1-2|few|TRBV2
CASKDTQGYTF
TGTGCCAGCAAGGACACGCAGGGCTACACCTTC
>.|TRBJ1-1|.|TRBV2
CASTGQLNMNTEAFF
TGTGCCAGCACTGGACAGCTCAATATGAACACTGAAGCTTTCTTT
>TRBD1|TRBJ2-1|many|TRBV6-5
CASSYSDRAYNEQFF
TGTGCCAGCAGTTACTCGGACAGGGCCTACAATGAGCAGTTCTTC
>.|TRBJ2-5|.|TRBV20-1
CSAAQETQYF
TGCAGTGCGGCACAAGAGACCCAGTACTTC
>.|TRBJ2-2|many|TRBV12-3/TRBV12-4
CASSFPTPNTGELFF
TGTGCCAGCAGTTTTCCGACACCAAACACCGGGGAGCTGTTTTTT
>.|TRBJ1-1|many|TRBV4-2
CASSHAIGGGGTEAFF
TGTGCCAGCAGCCACGCGATCGGTGGGGGGGGGACTGAAGCTTTCTTT
>.|TRBJ2-1|many|TRBV6-2/TRBV6-3
CASSYVGNEQFF
TGTGCCAGCAGTTACGTAGGGAATGAGCAGTTCTTC
>TRBD2|TRBJ2-7|few|TRBV20-1
CSAIRAKGLAGPYEQYF
TGCAGTGCTATTAGAGCCAAGGGACTAGCGGGACCCTACGAGCAGTACTTC
>.|TRBJ2-1|many|TRBV7-9
CASSFDEQFF
TGTGCCAGCAGCTTCGATGAGCAGTTCTTC
>.|TRBJ2-1|few|TRBV4-3
CASSQDSSREEQFF
TGCGCCAGCAGCCAAGACTCTTCCCGGGAAGAGCAGTTCTTC
>.|TRBJ2-7|many|TRBV3-1
CASSQAGDEQYF
TGTGCCAGCAGCCAAGCGGGGGACGAGCAGTACTTC
>.|TRBJ2-1|.|TRBV24-1
CATRRRGSNEQFF
TGTGCGACCAGGAGACGAGGTTCAAATGAGCAGTTCTTC
>TRBD2|TRBJ2-1|many|TRBV28
CASSRTRSNEQFF
TGTGCCAGCAGCCGGACTAGGAGCAATGAGCAGTTCTTC
>.|TRBJ2-6|few|TRBV28
CASSWPWGQGRSGANVLTF
TGTGCCAGCAGTTGGCCCTGGGGGCAGGGCAGGTCTGGGGCCAACGTCCTGACTTTC